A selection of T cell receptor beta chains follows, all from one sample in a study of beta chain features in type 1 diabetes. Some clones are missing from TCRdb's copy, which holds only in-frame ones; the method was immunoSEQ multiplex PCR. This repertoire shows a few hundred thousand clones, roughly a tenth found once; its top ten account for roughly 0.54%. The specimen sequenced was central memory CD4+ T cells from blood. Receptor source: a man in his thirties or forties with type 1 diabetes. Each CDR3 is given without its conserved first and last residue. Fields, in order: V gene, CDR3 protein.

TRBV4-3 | ASSQGYSNQPQH
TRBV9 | ASSVAGLADTGELF
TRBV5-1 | ASSSQGWETQY
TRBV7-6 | ASSLKGGPGQPQH
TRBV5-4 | ASSEYGGTGYTEAF
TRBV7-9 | ASSSLAGGYNEQF
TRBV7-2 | ASSLALVLKTQY
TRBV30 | ACPGQGAYEQY
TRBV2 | ASSEGQSGQPQH
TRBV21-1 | ASSNGTGDERGGYT
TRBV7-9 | ASSRHRGLITRYGYT
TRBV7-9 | ASNVTGGWNTIY
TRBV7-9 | ASSPTGAPHNEQF
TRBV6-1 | ASSEFRGFSQETQY
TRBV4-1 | ASSQGTSNTGELF
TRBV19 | ASSIWSNQPQH
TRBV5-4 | ASSLGGGGSIYNEQF
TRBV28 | ASSLEQIRELF
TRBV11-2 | ASSLGLERTSEQY
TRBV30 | AWSRAAGNTIY
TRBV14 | ASSQYTGTGMNTEAF
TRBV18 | ASSPPGQPTSEAF
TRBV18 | ASSLASWTDGYT
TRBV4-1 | ASSLDRGTDTQY
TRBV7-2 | ASSLARGTASYEQY
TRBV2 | ASSEGPIYNEQF
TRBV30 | AWSLGQTTNEKLF
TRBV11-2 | ASSSVRDRKLPNYGYT
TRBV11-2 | ASTSNIHSYEQY
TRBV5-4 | ASSSRNRDTGELF
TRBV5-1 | ASSWGGLGEQY
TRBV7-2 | ASSTGGNYGYT
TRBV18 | ASSPTSLGSGNTIY
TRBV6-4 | ASSLTTSTGKKYNEQF
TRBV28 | ASSLLGQGYEQY
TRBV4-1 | ASSQDVVGSSYEQY
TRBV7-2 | ASSERQATEAF
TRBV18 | ASSPGGHTETQY
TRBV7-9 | ASSLGTGFNNEKLF
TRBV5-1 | ASSAGQGLNEQF
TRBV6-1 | ASFFPGQGRNEQF
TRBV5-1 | ASSLGSSGNTIY
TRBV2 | ASTAERGEQY
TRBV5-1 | ASSLDPGGSQETQY
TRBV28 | ASSFSLPADRQYNEQF
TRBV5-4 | ASSSEVANTGELF
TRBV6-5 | ASSDEGRSEAF
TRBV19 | ASTRDPANYGYT
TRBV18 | ASSPPLERTDTQY
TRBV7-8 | ASIRGPGQSSYEQY
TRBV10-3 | AISMGLQGPRPNYGYT
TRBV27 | ATLPAGVWAEAF
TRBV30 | AWSRTGGSWGQF
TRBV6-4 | ASSVLAGGTDTQY
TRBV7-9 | ASSPLAGVTGELF